The next 32 T cell receptor beta chains were all read from a single sample in a study of patients and donors after allogeneic stem cell transplantation. Via MiXCR, TCRdb re-called the RT-PCR reads, giving one row per CDR3 protein. The repertoire has 400,000 to 450,000 distinct CDR3 sequences, more than 15% of them found once; the top ten carry 7.2%. The sample comprised blood, either unsorted or a sorted T cell fraction (not recorded which). The origin of the receptors is a human donor who was either an allogeneic HSCT recipient or a stem cell or donor lymphocyte infusion donor (not recorded which). It is not recorded whose cells these are; they may come from a transplant donor.

Only a few counts were recorded for this clonotype. The chain employs TRBV7-7 and TRBJ2-3; 9 bases fit TRBD2. This CDR3 has 17 amino acids. Germline V gene sequence: CDR1 SSHAT, CDR2 FNYEAQ (reference sequence). Trimming removed 1 base from V and 2 bases from J; junction bases left unmatched: 7. This chain's CDR3 is CASSLGSTSGFTDTQYF. The DNA of the CDR3 is TGTGCCAGCAGCTTAGGTTCGACTAGCGGATTCACAGATACGCAGTATTTT.

This clonotype was observed many times. The chain recombines TRBV5-1 with TRBJ2-1, with D perhaps TRBD1 (6 bases). With 3 bases removed from V and 6 bases from J, the gap between germline ends came to 16 bases. Germline V gives CDR1 SGHRS, CDR2 YFSETQ. The CDR3 totals 15 residues. CDR3 sequence (DNA): TGCGCCAGCAGCTCCAACAGGGCTTGGGGCAATGAGCAGTTCTTC. This sequence encodes CASSSNRAWGNEQFF.

This chain uses TRBV30 with TRBJ1-4, with a weak D call TRBD1 (6 bases). Trimming left V 5 bases short and J 0 bases short, with 13 bases between. The CDR3 has 15 amino acids. Per the germline V gene, CDR1 is GTSNPN and CDR2 is SVGIG (reference sequence). CDR3 region: CAWAGGLATNEKLFF. Here the CDR3 DNA reads TGTGCCTGGGCTGGGGGGCTTGCAACTAATGAAAAACTGTTTTTT.

This clonotype was picked up a small number of times. The rearrangement uses TRBV6-1 and TRBJ1-2; 8 bases fit TRBD1. The CDR3 totals 17 residues. The germline V gene encodes CDR1 MNHNS and CDR2 SASEGT. The trim removed 6 bases at V and 5 bases at J, leaving 17 bases unmatched. The CDR3 DNA sequence: TGTGCCAGCAGCCACGGGTCTGGCAGGGGGCTCGGATATGGCTACACCTTC. It codes for CASSHGSGRGLGYGYTF.

In regard to this clonotype: An end of the junction differs from the germline gene, which may be a read error. The rearrangement joins TRBV20-1 to TRBJ2-1, with D perhaps matching TRBD1 (5 bases). Germline V gene sequence: CDR1 DFQATT, CDR2 SNEGSKA (reference sequence). The CDR3 has 8 amino acids. CDR3 in DNA: TGCAGTGCTAAGACAGATGTCTTC. It translates to CSAKTDVF.

This clonotype was found many times. This chain links TRBV20-1 with TRBJ1-5, with D unclear. This CDR3 is 15 amino acids long. From germline, CDR1 is DFQATT and CDR2 SNEGSKA (reference sequence). V was shortened by 5 bases and J by 0 bases, with 14 bases between the two germline ends. Here the CDR3 DNA reads TGCAGTGCTCGGGAGGTTTCAGGTAGCAATCAGCCCCAGCATTTT. The encoded protein is CSAREVSGSNQPQHF.

This clonotype has only a few counts. The V gene is TRBV7-2, the J gene TRBJ2-2; 8 bases are a match to TRBD1. Germline V gives CDR1 SGHTA, CDR2 FQGNSA. V lost 5 bases, J lost 4 bases, and 6 bases stayed unmatched. The CDR3 length is 15 residues. CDR3 sequence reads: CASSPRGLVTGELFF. In DNA, the CDR3 is TGTGCCAGCAGCCCCAGGGGGCTGGTCACCGGGGAGCTGTTTTTT.

This clonotype came up a few times. The gene calls are TRBV18 and TRBJ1-2; 9 nucleotides match TRBD1. From germline, CDR1 is KGHSH and CDR2 LQKENI. The CDR3 covers 13 residues. With 3 bases clipped from V and 7 bases from J, the junction kept 3 bases outside the gene matches. The DNA of the CDR3 is TGTGCCAGCTCACCCGGGACAGGGTCTGGCTACACCTTC. Its protein product is CASSPGTGSGYTF.

The chain carries TRBV20-1 and TRBJ2-3; 7 nucleotides line up with TRBD2. The V gene's germline CDR1 is DFQATT and CDR2 SNEGSKA (reference sequence). The CDR3 runs to 14 residues. The junction had 2 bases not matched to a gene; V was cut back by 2 bases and J by 0 bases. In DNA form, the CDR3 reads TGCAGTGCTAGACTAGCGGCCAGCACAGATACGCAGTATTTT. Encoded protein: CSARLAASTDTQYF.

The chain has TRBV20-1 and TRBJ2-7; D is unclear. The CDR3 is 11 amino acids. V lost 0 bases and J lost 7, with 7 bases in between. The germline CDR1 and CDR2 sequences are DFQATT and SNEGSKA (reference sequence). The CDR3 protein is CSARDEMEQYF. In nucleotides, the CDR3 is TGCAGTGCTAGAGATGAGATGGAGCAGTACTTC.

J is TRBJ1-1 and V is TRBV7-2; D is perhaps TRBD1 (6 bases). V gave up 4 bases and J gave up 5 bases, with 17 bases separating them. This CDR3 is 15 amino acids long. CDR1 is SGHTA and CDR2 is FQGNSA in the germline V gene. For the CDR3, the DNA is TGTGCCAGCAGCTCCCTGGGGGGCTTGGGGACTGAAGCTTTCTTT. Translation: CASSSLGGLGTEAFF.

This clonotype was detected ten times or more. This sequence joins TRBV4-2 and TRBJ2-2; 11 nucleotides agree with TRBD2. The V and J ends lost 3 bases and 2 bases, in that order; junction bases with no gene match: 5. The CDR3 has 17 amino acids. Germline values: CDR1 LGHNA, CDR2 YNFKEQ. This chain's CDR3 is CASSHPGLADNTGELFF. The CDR3 DNA sequence: TGTGCCAGCAGCCACCCGGGACTAGCGGATAACACCGGGGAGCTGTTTTTT.

The gene calls are TRBV5-1 and TRBJ2-1; TRBD2 agrees at 9 bases. V shed 4 bases and J 5 bases; nucleotides not matched to a gene: 16. This CDR3 comprises 18 residues. CDR1 and CDR2 (germline): SGHRS, YFSETQ. The CDR3 coding sequence is TGCGCCAGCAGCGACCTCATTTCCGCGGGACTAGCCCACAATGAGCAGTTCTTC. Protein product: CASSDLISAGLAHNEQFF.

About this clonotype itself: At one end the junction does not follow the germline gene, possibly because of a read error. The chain couples TRBV29-1 to TRBJ1-4; D might be TRBD1 (6 bases). Germline assignment: CDR1 SQVTM and CDR2 ANQGSEA. CDR3 length equals 13 residues. The CDR3 reads CSAMQGNDEKLFF. In DNA form, the CDR3 reads TGCAGCGCCATGCAGGGGAACGATGAAAAGCTGTTTTTT.

The table lists this clonotype with many counts. The chain uses TRBV7-2 and TRBJ2-3; D possibly corresponds to TRBD1 (6 bases). V gave up 2 bases and J gave up 5 bases, with 14 bases separating them. CDR1 is SGHTA, CDR2 FQGNSA, per germline. This CDR3 is built from 15 residues. The CDR3 coding sequence is TGTGCCAGCAGCTTAACAGGGTGGGGGCAAGATACGCAGTATTTT. It yields the protein CASSLTGWGQDTQYF.

This clonotype came up many times. V and J are TRBV20-1 and TRBJ2-1, with D possibly being TRBD1 (5 bases). The germline CDR1 and CDR2 sequences are DFQATT and SNEGSKA (reference sequence). Between the trimmed V and J ends, which lost 0 bases and 13 bases, there was a span of 10 bases. The CDR3 has 11 residues. The CDR3 DNA reads TGCAGTGCTAGAGATGACAGCCCTCAGTTCTTC. Protein sequence: CSARDDSPQFF.

Many counts were recorded for this clonotype. The chain couples TRBV20-1 to TRBJ2-1; maybe TRBD1 (6 bases). The CDR3 consists of 16 residues. Germline V gives CDR1 DFQATT, CDR2 SNEGSKA (reference sequence). V shed 0 bases and J shed 5 bases, with 17 bases lying between them. In nucleotides, the CDR3 is TGCAGTGCTAGAGATTCTTCCAGGGGCCTCAACAATGAGCAGTTCTTC. Translated: CSARDSSRGLNNEQFF.

This clonotype has a handful of counts. The V and J genes are TRBV29-1 and TRBJ2-1, with D tentatively TRBD2 (6 bases). This CDR3 is 11 amino acids long. The V end was cut by 6 bases, the J end by 10 bases, with 13 bases between. Germline V CDR1 and CDR2: SQVTM, ANQGSEA. DNA of the CDR3: TGCAGCGTCACCGGGACTTGGGAGCAGTTCTTC. Its protein product is CSVTGTWEQFF.

The rearrangement uses TRBV3-1 and TRBJ2-5; TRBD2 might be the D (5 bases). The V gene lost 1 base and the J gene lost 4 bases, with 10 bases spanning the gap. Per germline, CDR1 LGHDT and CDR2 YNNKEL (reference sequence). The CDR3 contains 14 residues. CDR3 DNA: TGTGCCAGCAGCCAAGCCAGGAGGAGAGAGACCCAGTACTTC. It encodes CASSQARRRETQYF.

This clonotype was counted only a few times. This sequence joins TRBV15 and TRBJ2-2, with TRBD2 matching 12 bases. The CDR3 runs 16 residues. Germline V CDR1 and CDR2: LNHNV, YYDKDF (reference sequence). Germline trimming cut 0 bases from V and 8 bases from J; bases unmatched to any gene: 4. CDR3 in DNA: TGTGCCACCAGCAGAGAGACTAGCGGGAGAGCGGGGGAGCTGTTTTTT. This codes for CATSRETSGRAGELFF.

The V gene is TRBV7-3, the J gene TRBJ2-1; 9 nucleotides line up with TRBD2. V shed 5 bases, J shed 1 base, and the junction held 15 bases outside the gene matches. This CDR3 region has 19 residues. Looked up from germline, CDR1 is SGHTA and CDR2 is FQGTGA. CDR3 sequence: CASSPKGTSREGSYNEQFF. The CDR3 DNA sequence: TGTGCCAGCAGCCCAAAGGGGACTAGCCGAGAAGGGTCCTACAATGAGCAGTTCTTC.

This clonotype was counted at least ten times. The CDR3 DNA is TGCGCCAGCAGCTTTTCCGGGACAGGGGACTATGGCTACACCTTC. Encoded protein: CASSFSGTGDYGYTF. The rearrangement links TRBV5-1 to TRBJ1-2; TRBD1 matches at 10 bases. With 2 bases clipped from V and 3 bases from J, the junction kept 4 bases outside the gene matches. CDR1 SGHRS and CDR2 YFSETQ come from the germline V gene. The CDR3 has 15 residues.

The table lists this clonotype with many counts. V and J are TRBV18 and TRBJ2-3, with D possibly matching TRBD2 (6 bases). Trimming shortened V by 3 bases and J by 4 bases, and 8 bases separated the two germline ends. From germline, CDR1 is KGHSH and CDR2 LQKENI. This CDR3 comprises 13 residues. CDR3: CASSPSGADTQYF. The CDR3 DNA reads TGTGCCAGCTCACCTTCGGGGGCAGATACGCAGTATTTT.

This clonotype was counted ten times or more. The CDR3 sequence: CSAPRGNEQFF. The CDR3 region has the DNA TGCAGTGCTCCTAGGGGTAATGAGCAGTTCTTC. The rearrangement links TRBV20-1 to TRBJ2-1; a weak D match, TRBD1 (5 bases). Germline V gene lookup returns CDR1 DFQATT and CDR2 SNEGSKA (reference sequence). The CDR3 runs 11 residues. V lost 5 bases to trimming and J lost 7 bases, with 9 bases between them.

This clonotype showed up just a few times. V is TRBV28 and J is TRBJ2-7; D is undetermined. Germline-derived CDR1 and CDR2 are MDHEN and SYDVKM. The CDR3 totals 16 residues. The V gene lost 2 bases and the J gene lost 0 bases, with 14 bases spanning the gap. The chain's CDR3 is CASSLNGQLDSYEQYF. Written as DNA, the CDR3 is TGTGCCAGCAGTTTAAACGGGCAGCTAGACTCCTACGAGCAGTACTTC.

J is TRBJ2-3 and V is TRBV20-1; no reliable D call. In germline, CDR1 is DFQATT, CDR2 SNEGSKA (reference sequence). The V end lost 4 bases, the J end lost 4 bases, and 9 bases lay between the germline ends. CDR3 length: 12 residues. CDR3 sequence reads: CSATGTPDTQYF. The CDR3 DNA reads TGCAGTGCTACTGGTACACCAGATACGCAGTATTTT.

There are many counts of this clonotype. The chain employs TRBV5-6 and TRBJ2-7, with TRBD1 matching over 8 bases. Per the germline V gene, CDR1 is SGHDT and CDR2 is YYEEEE. V trimming: 3 bases; J trimming: 5 bases; junction bases outside the gene matches: 7. This CDR3 is built from 14 residues. CDR3 DNA sequence: TGTGCCAGCAGCTATGGACAGGGAAAGAACGAGCAGTACTTC. Protein product: CASSYGQGKNEQYF. The full variable domain, with the rest looked up from reference TRBV5-6 and TRBJ2-7, is DAGVTQSPTHLIKTRGQQVTLRCSPKSGHDTVSWYQQALGQGPQFIFQYYEEEERQRGNFPDRFSGHQFPNYSSELNVNALLLGDSALYLCASSYGQGKNEQYFGPGTRLTVT.

This clonotype was picked up a small number of times. The DNA for the CDR3 is TGTGCCAGCAGTTTAGGACTAGCGGAAGCCTCCTACGAGCAGTACTTC. Amino acids: CASSLGLAEASYEQYF. V usage is TRBV27 and J usage is TRBJ2-7; 10 bases map to TRBD2. The CDR3 is made up of 16 amino acids. V dropped 2 bases and J dropped 0; count of bases not matched to a gene: 4. Per the germline V gene, CDR1 is MNHEY and CDR2 is SMNVEV (reference sequence).

This chain links TRBV7-9 with TRBJ2-7; TRBD2 is a possible D gene (6 bases). Per the germline V gene, CDR1 is SEHNR and CDR2 is FQNEAQ (reference sequence). CDR3 length: 14 amino acids. The V and J ends lost 5 bases and 4 bases respectively, with 15 bases between them. The CDR3: CASSRTPTSYEQYF. In nucleotides, the CDR3 is TGTGCCAGCAGCCGCACCCCGACTAGTTACGAGCAGTACTTC.

A few counts support this clonotype. The gene calls are TRBV6-1 and TRBJ1-5; no definite D call. The V gene lost 5 bases and the J gene lost 2 bases, with 16 bases spanning the gap. The CDR3 has 16 residues. Germline CDR1 is MNHNS and CDR2 is SASEGT. The CDR3 DNA is TGTGCCAGCAGTCGAGAAAGTCGTCGGGGCAATCAGCCCCAGCATTTT. It specifies CASSRESRRGNQPQHF.

A few counts support this clonotype. The chain uses TRBV3-1 and TRBJ2-7; D remains ambiguous. Per the germline V gene, CDR1 is LGHDT and CDR2 is YNNKEL (reference sequence). Between the trimmed V and J ends, which lost 0 bases and 3 bases, there was a span of 12 bases. The length of the CDR3 is 15 residues. CDR3 sequence (DNA): TGTGCCAGCAGCCAAGATGCCCCCAACTACTACGAGCAGTACTTC. This gives the protein CASSQDAPNYYEQYF.

This clonotype has ten or more counts. This chain links TRBV5-1 with TRBJ2-4; 7 bases map to TRBD2. V shed 1 base and J 0 bases; nucleotides not matched to a gene: 7. CDR1 is SGHRS, CDR2 YFSETQ, per germline. The CDR3 is made up of 17 amino acids. Here the CDR3 reads CASSLNSGVLAKNIQYF. CDR3 nucleotide sequence: TGCGCCAGCAGCTTGAACAGCGGGGTCCTAGCCAAAAACATTCAGTACTTC.